One sample yielded the 8 T cell receptor beta chains listed below, sequenced in a study of cytomegalovirus exposure and HLA in healthy donors. Profiling relied on immunoSEQ multiplex PCR, and the TCRdb table lists in-frame clones only, not all of them. The sample lists 220,000 or so clones, around 87% occurring once. The source material was PBMCs. These receptors were collected from a woman in her late teens or twenties in good health and CMV-seropositive.

The rearrangement joins TRBV10-1 to TRBJ2-7; D call uncertain. Per the germline V gene, CDR1 is WNHNN and CDR2 is SYGVQD (reference sequence). Trimming removed 0 bases from V and 5 bases from J, with 8 bases in between. The CDR3 totals 13 residues. The CDR3 loop is CASSESIVNEQYF. The CDR3 nucleotides read TGCGCCAGCAGTGAGTCGATAGTAAACGAGCAGTACTTC.

This chain links TRBV9 with TRBJ2-2, with a possible D match to TRBD2 (5 bases). The CDR3 totals 16 residues. Looked up from germline, CDR1 is SGDLS and CDR2 is YYNGEE. Trimming removed 4 bases from V and 1 base from J, with 14 bases in between. Here the CDR3 reads CASSSRSGRNTGELFF. The CDR3 DNA is TGTGCCAGCAGCTCCCGAAGCGGACGGAACACCGGGGAGCTGTTTTTT.

This chain links TRBV28 with TRBJ1-1; D might be TRBD1 (6 bases). This CDR3 spans 13 amino acids. Germline lookup yields CDR1 MDHEN and CDR2 SYDVKM. V shed 4 bases and J shed 5 bases, with 11 bases lying between them. CDR3 protein: CASSSQQGTEAFF. As DNA, the CDR3 is TGTGCCAGCAGTTCTCAGCAGGGGACTGAAGCTTTCTTT.

The chain is built from TRBV11-2 and TRBJ1-1; TRBD1 might be the D (6 bases). Trimming removed 1 base from V and 8 bases from J, with 8 bases in between. The CDR3 extends over 12 amino acids. Germline V lookup: CDR1 SGHAT, CDR2 FQNNGV. The chain's CDR3 is CASSLGQGEAFF. The CDR3 DNA reads TGTGCCAGCAGCTTAGGGCAGGGGGAAGCTTTCTTT.

The chain couples TRBV6-1 to TRBJ2-1; 9 positions agree with TRBD1. This CDR3 region has 13 residues. V lost 4 bases to trimming and J lost 5 bases; unmatched junction nucleotides: 0. CDR1 MNHNS and CDR2 SASEGT come from the germline V gene. CDR3 sequence (DNA): TGTGCCAGCAGTGGGACAGGGGACAATGAGCAGTTCTTC. It codes for CASSGTGDNEQFF.

The chain combines TRBV27 with TRBJ1-1, with 9 bases matching TRBD1. CDR3 length: 15 amino acids. Germline V gene data show CDR1 as MNHEY and CDR2 as SMNVEV (reference sequence). With V trimmed by 7 bases and J by 3 bases, 9 bases remained unmatched. The CDR3: CASTSGQGRDTEAFF. DNA of the CDR3: TGTGCCAGCACCTCGGGACAGGGAAGGGACACTGAAGCTTTCTTT.

The V call is TRBV4-1, the J call TRBJ1-2; TRBD1 matches at 8 bases. CDR1 MGHRA and CDR2 YSYEKL come from the germline V gene. J gave up 6 bases and V 6 bases, and 9 bases lay outside the gene matches. This CDR3 spans 14 amino acids. The CDR3 coding sequence is TGCGCCAGCAGACTACCGGGACAGGTGGATGGCTACACCTTC. Amino acids: CASRLPGQVDGYTF.

This clone was recorded only once. The CDR3 coding sequence is TGTGCCAGCCGGGGGAGCTCTGGGGCCAACGTCCTGACTTTC. Protein product: CASRGSSGANVLTF. The chain carries TRBV9 and TRBJ2-6; the D gene is possibly TRBD2 (6 bases). Germline-derived CDR1 and CDR2 are SGDLS and YYNGEE. There are 14 residues in the CDR3. V lost 7 bases, J lost 0 bases, and 8 bases lay in between.